These 24 T cell receptor beta chains were all obtained from the same sample, sequenced in a study of a mutant IDH1 vaccine in newly diagnosed glioma. Some clones are missing from TCRdb's copy, which holds only in-frame ones; the method was immunoSEQ multiplex PCR. The sample comprises about 55,000 clones, 80% to 85% of which are singletons, and about 4% rests with the top ten. Sample time point: week 35, safety follow-up. A single vaccine dose contained 300 ug of mutant IDH1 20-mer peptide, and topical imiquimod was used with it. These receptors are not linked to any known antigen. Here the sequenced sample was PBMCs, taken from a glioma patient whose treatment included an IDH1 peptide vaccine. These receptors were collected from a woman between 18 and 29 years old with glioma.

This chain links TRBV14 with TRBJ1-4; possible D gene TRBD1, 5 bases. V gave up 2 bases and J gave up 5 bases, with 9 bases separating them. Germline lookup yields CDR1 SGHDN and CDR2 FVKESK. This CDR3 spans 14 amino acids. CDR3 region: CASSQWSGNEKLFF. For the CDR3, the DNA is TGTGCCAGCAGCCAATGGTCAGGGAATGAAAAACTGTTTTTT.

V is TRBV6-5 and J is TRBJ1-6; maybe TRBD1 (5 bases). Deletions cut 4 bases from V and 4 bases from J, with 11 bases between. The CDR3 is 15 amino acids. The germline CDR1 and CDR2 sequences are MNHEY and SVGAGI. CDR3 loop: CASSSVTEYNSPLHF. The CDR3 region has the DNA TGTGCCAGCAGTTCCGTGACAGAGTATAATTCACCCCTCCACTTT.

The J gene is TRBJ2-1, the V gene TRBV5-4; no clear D gene. This CDR3 region has 13 residues. V lost 9 bases and J lost 9, with 19 bases in between. CDR1 is SGHNT, CDR2 YYREEE, per germline (reference sequence). Written as DNA, the CDR3 is TGTGCCAACAGTCAGCCGGTGCATTCTGAGCAGTTCTTC. It translates to CANSQPVHSEQFF.

The V call is TRBV7-6, the J call TRBJ2-3, with 12 bases matching TRBD2. Germline V gives CDR1 SGHVS, CDR2 FNYEAQ. V shed 5 bases, J shed 8 bases, and the junction held 2 bases outside the gene matches. The CDR3 spans 13 residues. CDR3 sequence reads: CASSLTSGSTQYF. CDR3 DNA sequence: TGTGCCAGCAGCCTGACTAGCGGGAGTACGCAGTATTTT. The entire variable domain, with the rest obtained from reference TRBV7-6 and TRBJ2-3, is as follows: GAGVSQSPRYKVTKRGQDVALRCDPISGHVSLYWYRQALGQGPEFLTYFNYEAQQDKSGLPNDRFSAERPEGSISTLTIQRTEQRDSAMYRCASSLTSGSTQYFGPGTRLTVL.

The CDR3 is CASSIGQGATYEQYF. The CDR3 nucleotides are TGTGCCAGTAGTATAGGGCAGGGGGCCACCTACGAGCAGTACTTC. The chain has TRBV19 and TRBJ2-7, with TRBD1 matching 8 bases. The CDR3 has 15 residues. The germline V gene has CDR1 LNHDA and CDR2 SQIVND (reference sequence). V was clipped by 1 base and J by 2 bases; unmatched bases: 4.

The rearrangement joins TRBV7-3 to TRBJ1-2, with D maybe TRBD1 (5 bases). CDR3 length: 15 amino acids. Germline assignment: CDR1 SGHTA and CDR2 FQGTGA. Trimming cost V 0 bases and J 5 bases, with 13 bases left between them. Written as DNA, the CDR3 is TGTGCCAGCAGCTTAACGTCAGGGAATGGGTATGGCTACACCTTC. Translated: CASSLTSGNGYGYTF.

The V call is TRBV4-2, the J call TRBJ2-3; D is ambiguous. From germline, CDR1 is LGHNA and CDR2 YNFKEQ. The ends were cut back, 1 base at V and 10 bases at J, with 12 bases in the middle. The CDR3 is made up of 13 amino acids. The DNA of the CDR3 is TGTGCCAGCAGCCAAGCGTCGGAATTTGCGCAGTATTTT. Translated: CASSQASEFAQYF.

The V and J genes are TRBV4-1 and TRBJ2-5; 9 bases line up with TRBD2. Trimming cost V 4 bases and J 3 bases; bases outside gene matches: 6. Germline V gives CDR1 MGHRA, CDR2 YSYEKL. The length of the CDR3 is 15 residues. In nucleotides, the CDR3 is TGCGCCAGCAGCCCACGGATAGCGGGGGAAGAGACCCAGTACTTC. Translation gives CASSPRIAGEETQYF.

V usage is TRBV6-5 and J usage is TRBJ1-6; 10 nucleotides line up with TRBD1. Germline CDR1 reads MNHEY; CDR2 reads SVGAGI. CDR3 length: 15 residues. V lost 6 bases to trimming and J lost 8 bases; unmatched junction nucleotides: 7. This CDR3 reads CASRGQGSGYSPLHF. DNA of the CDR3: TGTGCCAGCAGGGGACAGGGGAGTGGGTATTCACCCCTCCACTTT.

The table lists this clone with a few counts. Other DNA sequences in the sample encode the same CDR3. The chain couples TRBV9 to TRBJ2-1; 9 nucleotides match TRBD2. After removal of 0 bases from V and 5 bases from J, the junction contained 6 bases not matched to a gene. The CDR3 is 16 amino acids. Germline V CDR1 and CDR2: SGDLS, YYNGEE. The CDR3 nucleotides are TGTGCCAGCAGCGTAGATCCCCGCGGGAGGGACAATGAGCAGTTCTTC. Protein product: CASSVDPRGRDNEQFF.

This chain uses TRBV11-3 with TRBJ1-2, with D perhaps matching TRBD1 (5 bases). Germline values: CDR1 SGHNT, CDR2 YENEEA. CDR3 size: 15 residues. With 1 base removed from V and 6 bases from J, the gap between germline ends came to 15 bases. DNA of the CDR3: TGTGCCAGCAGCTTAGTACGGGTGGACATGGATGGCTACACCTTC. Protein: CASSLVRVDMDGYTF.

The chain carries TRBV6-1 and TRBJ1-1; D not certain. This CDR3 contains 11 residues. The V end was cut by 7 bases, the J end by 8 bases, with 11 bases between. The germline V gene has CDR1 MNHNS and CDR2 SASEGT. This chain's CDR3 is CASTASGEAFF. As DNA, the CDR3 is TGTGCCAGCACCGCCTCGGGGGAAGCTTTCTTT.

This clone has a handful of counts. The J gene is TRBJ1-5, the V gene TRBV30; the match to TRBD1 covers 8 bases. CDR3 size: 17 residues. Germline loops: CDR1 GTSNPN, CDR2 SVGIG (reference sequence). V shed 4 bases, J shed 5 bases, and the junction held 16 bases outside the gene matches. The CDR3 DNA is TGTGCCTGGAACCTAGACTACACCGGACAGGGTTATCAGCCCCAGCATTTT. Amino acids: CAWNLDYTGQGYQPQHF.

This clone was picked up one time. J is TRBJ1-4 and V is TRBV9; D unresolved. The ends were cut back, 3 bases at V and 4 bases at J, with 13 bases in the middle. This CDR3 contains 15 residues. The germline CDR1 and CDR2 sequences are SGDLS and YYNGEE. The CDR3 here is CASSASPTGNEKLFF. The CDR3 nucleotides read TGTGCCAGCAGCGCCTCACCCACGGGTAATGAAAAACTGTTTTTT.

The chain combines TRBV15 with TRBJ1-2; weak D call: TRBD1 (5 bases). With 2 bases removed from V and 6 bases from J, the gap between germline ends came to 19 bases. The CDR3 extends over 16 amino acids. Looked up from germline, CDR1 is LNHNV and CDR2 is YYDKDF (reference sequence). The CDR3 DNA reads TGTGCCACCAGCAGACTCTACAGAGGGCTGGGGGATGGCTACACCTTC. Amino acid sequence: CATSRLYRGLGDGYTF.

The chain uses TRBV12-5 and TRBJ1-1, with D possibly matching TRBD1 (5 bases). The V gene lost 6 bases and the J gene lost 1 base, with 12 bases spanning the gap. CDR1 is LGHNT, CDR2 FRNRAP, per germline. This CDR3 spans 14 amino acids. The CDR3 here is CASGPQGRNTEAFF. CDR3 in DNA: TGTGCTAGTGGCCCCCAGGGTCGGAACACTGAAGCTTTCTTT.

The CDR3 here is CASTGDRGFYNEQFF. As DNA, the CDR3 is TGCGCCAGCACCGGGGACAGGGGCTTCTACAATGAGCAGTTCTTC. The chain combines TRBV5-1 with TRBJ2-1, with TRBD1 matching 10 bases. This CDR3 comprises 15 residues. CDR1 SGHRS and CDR2 YFSETQ come from the germline V gene. Trimming removed 6 bases from V and 3 bases from J; junction bases left unmatched: 6.

The chain uses TRBV5-1 and TRBJ2-1, with 9 bases lining up with TRBD2. The junction had 7 bases not matched to a gene; V was cut back by 6 bases and J by 0 bases. CDR1 SGHRS and CDR2 YFSETQ come from the germline V gene. CDR3 length equals 16 residues. The CDR3 DNA reads as TGCGCCAGCAAGCCTAGCGGGATTACCTCCTACAATGAGCAGTTCTTC. The encoded protein is CASKPSGITSYNEQFF.

This clone was seen only once. The V gene is TRBV10-1, the J gene TRBJ2-1; the D gene could be TRBD1 or TRBD2 (5 bases each). V gave up 11 bases and J gave up 0 bases, with 29 bases separating them. CDR3 length: 19 amino acids. CDR1 WNHNN and CDR2 SYGVQD come from the germline V gene (reference sequence). CDR3 sequence (DNA): TGCGCCGATATCGACCCCAGCCGGGGCCGGACACTCTCCTACAATGAGCAGTTCTTC. Amino acids: CADIDPSRGRTLSYNEQFF.

The J gene is TRBJ1-3, the V gene TRBV4-2; 8 bases line up with TRBD1. V trimming: 5 bases; J trimming: 0 bases; junction bases outside the gene matches: 9. The germline gives CDR1 LGHNA, CDR2 YNFKEQ. The CDR3 spans 17 residues. CDR3 sequence (DNA): TGTGCCAGCAGCGGACGGACAGGGCAAAGCTCTGGAAACACCATATATTTT. Amino acids: CASSGRTGQSSGNTIYF.

The rearrangement joins TRBV9 to TRBJ2-7; D is uncertain. The V gene's germline CDR1 is SGDLS and CDR2 YYNGEE. The CDR3 is made up of 13 amino acids. V lost 4 bases to trimming and J lost 0 bases, with 8 bases between them. The CDR3 loop is CASSPAISYEQYF. DNA for the CDR3: TGTGCCAGCAGCCCTGCTATCTCCTACGAGCAGTACTTC.

The rearrangement joins TRBV27 to TRBJ1-2, with D perhaps matching TRBD1 (5 bases). This CDR3 region has 14 residues. Per germline, CDR1 MNHEY and CDR2 SMNVEV (reference sequence). V lost 3 bases and J 2 bases, leaving 10 bases between the germline ends. CDR3 region: CASSFGGENYGYTF. CDR3 DNA sequence: TGTGCCAGCAGTTTCGGAGGGGAGAACTATGGCTACACCTTC.

CDR3 in amino acids: CASSTQGGYEKLFF. The CDR3 nucleotides are TGTGCCAGCTCTACTCAGGGGGGTTATGAAAAACTGTTTTTT. The V call is TRBV6-1, the J call TRBJ1-4; the match to TRBD1 covers 7 bases. Losses at the gene ends were 8 bases for V and 6 bases for J; bases not matched to a gene: 9. This CDR3 is built from 14 residues. In germline, CDR1 is MNHNS, CDR2 SASEGT.

CDR3 sequence: CASSLGLNTEAFF. For the CDR3, the DNA is TGTGCCAGCAGTTTGGGCCTGAACACTGAAGCTTTCTTT. The chain uses TRBV27 and TRBJ1-1; no reliable D call. CDR3 length equals 13 residues. V lost 3 bases and J 0 bases, leaving 5 bases between the germline ends. Germline V gene lookup returns CDR1 MNHEY and CDR2 SMNVEV (reference sequence).